The rows below give T cell receptor beta chains drawn from one sample of a study of T-cell reconstitution after alpha-beta-depleted transplantation in children. In TCRdb, the PCR reads were re-called with MiXCR into one record per CDR3 protein. The sample consists of approximately 340,000 distinct CDR3 sequences, about 9.3% of them appearing once. The source was PBMCs from the stem cell graft donor, collected from the stem cell graft. These receptors came from a human donor who donated a stem cell graft to a child with acute lymphoblastic leukemia. The CDR3 runs from the conserved cysteine through the conserved F or W. D genes are given only for firm matches. The size field is filled for only some rows; it gives once, few, many or a size class.

abundance: many
d_gene: TRBD1
v_gene: TRBV20-1
j_gene: TRBJ1-5
CDR3aa: CSAAPGTGRGYSNQPQHF
CDR3nt: TGCAGTGCCGCGCCCGGGACAGGGAGGGGGTATAGCAATCAGCCCCAGCATTTT

abundance: many
d_gene: TRBD1
v_gene: TRBV10-2
j_gene: TRBJ1-5
CDR3aa: CASSDGQGGQPQHF
CDR3nt: TGCGCCAGCAGTGACGGACAGGGAGGCCAGCCCCAGCATTTT

abundance: few
d_gene: .
v_gene: TRBV12-3/TRBV12-4
j_gene: TRBJ2-1
CDR3aa: CASSLESLLYNEQFF
CDR3nt: TGTGCCAGCAGTTTAGAAAGCCTCCTCTACAATGAGCAGTTCTTC

abundance: many
d_gene: TRBD2
v_gene: TRBV4-3
j_gene: TRBJ2-1
CDR3aa: CASSQDLTSGTYNEQFF
CDR3nt: TGCGCCAGCAGCCAAGATCTGACTAGCGGCACCTACAATGAGCAGTTCTTC

abundance: many
d_gene: TRBD1
v_gene: TRBV10-3
j_gene: TRBJ1-1
CDR3aa: CAITVDRGNTEAFF
CDR3nt: TGTGCCATCACCGTGGACAGGGGAAACACTGAAGCTTTCTTT

abundance: few
d_gene: TRBD2
v_gene: TRBV24-1
j_gene: TRBJ2-1
CDR3aa: CATATSGESYNEQFF
CDR3nt: TGTGCCACCGCGACGAGCGGGGAGTCCTACAATGAGCAGTTCTTC

abundance: many
d_gene: .
v_gene: TRBV6-2/TRBV6-3
j_gene: TRBJ2-3
CDR3aa: CASSYSNRADTQYF
CDR3nt: TGTGCCAGCAGTTACTCGAATAGGGCAGATACGCAGTATTTT

abundance: .
d_gene: .
v_gene: TRBV7-2
j_gene: TRBJ2-7
CDR3aa: CASSSLTGMGEQYF
CDR3nt: TGTGCCAGCAGCTCCCTAACGGGTATGGGGGAGCAGTACTTC

abundance: few
d_gene: .
v_gene: TRBV4-1
j_gene: TRBJ2-2
CDR3aa: CASSQAPLGGELFF
CDR3nt: TGCGCCAGCAGCCAAGCGCCCCTAGGAGGGGAGCTGTTTTTT

abundance: few
d_gene: TRBD1
v_gene: TRBV28
j_gene: TRBJ2-7
CDR3aa: CASSSPYTGGSFGKYF
CDR3nt: TGTGCCAGCAGTTCACCCTATACAGGGGGTTCTTTTGGGAAGTACTTC

abundance: many
d_gene: .
v_gene: TRBV9
j_gene: TRBJ1-1
CDR3aa: CASSGIQGAFTEAFF
CDR3nt: TGTGCCAGCAGCGGAATACAGGGAGCGTTCACTGAAGCTTTCTTT

abundance: few
d_gene: .
v_gene: TRBV4-2
j_gene: TRBJ1-2
CDR3aa: CASSQAAGGGDGYTF
CDR3nt: TGTGCCAGCAGCCAAGCTGCGGGCGGCGGGGATGGCTACACCTTC